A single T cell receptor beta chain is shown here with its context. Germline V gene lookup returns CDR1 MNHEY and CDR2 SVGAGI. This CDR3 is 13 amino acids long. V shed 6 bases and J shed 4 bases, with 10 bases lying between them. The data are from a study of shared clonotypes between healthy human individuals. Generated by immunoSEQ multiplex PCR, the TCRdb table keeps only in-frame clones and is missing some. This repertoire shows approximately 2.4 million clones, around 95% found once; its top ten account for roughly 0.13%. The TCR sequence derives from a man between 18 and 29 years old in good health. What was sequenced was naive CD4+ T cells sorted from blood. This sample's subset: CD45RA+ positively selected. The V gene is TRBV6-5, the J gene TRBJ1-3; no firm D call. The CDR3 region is CASSLAAGNTIYF. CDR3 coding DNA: TGTGCCAGCAGCTTAGCAGCCGGAAACACCATATATTTT.